The 20 T cell receptor beta chains listed next were all sequenced from one sample in a study of read filtering for tumor transcriptome and immune sequencing. From approximately 430 ng of RNA, a library with molecular barcoded alpha/delta and beta/gamma adaptors was made. Each CDR3 protein gets one entry after TCRdb re-called the reads with MiXCR. The sample has roughly 130,000 distinct CDR3 sequences, approximately 12% seen once. Sequenced input: a population of CD138-negative cells sorted from bone marrow. The source is a donor at least 40 years old with multiple myeloma.

This clonotype was seen ten or more times. The V gene is TRBV20-1, the J gene TRBJ2-3, with 8 positions matching TRBD2. The CDR3 is 11 residues long. Germline V gene lookup returns CDR1 DFQATT and CDR2 SNEGSKA (reference sequence). V shed 5 bases and J 8 bases; nucleotides not matched to a gene: 3. CDR3 region: CSAYRGGTQYF. CDR3 DNA sequence: TGCAGTGCTTATCGGGGGGGTACGCAGTATTTT.

This clonotype has ten or more counts. V gene TRBV12-3 or TRBV12-4 combines with J gene TRBJ1-1; D gene unclear. V shed 10 bases and J shed 1 base, with 10 bases lying between them. The CDR3 sequence is 12 residues long. CDR3 residues: CATTTGNTEAFF. DNA of the CDR3: TGTGCCACCACCACCGGGAACACTGAAGCTTTCTTT.

CDR3 in amino acids: CASSPRGGSSYNEQFF. The CDR3, as DNA: TGTGCCAGCTCACCAAGAGGTGGTAGCTCCTACAATGAGCAGTTCTTC. This rearrangement joins TRBV18 to TRBJ2-1; no reliable D call. V lost 2 bases and J 0 bases, leaving 11 bases between the germline ends. The germline CDR1 and CDR2 sequences are KGHSH and LQKENI. The length of the CDR3 is 16 residues.

At least ten counts were recorded for this clonotype. The V and J genes are TRBV3-1 and TRBJ2-1, with 10 bases aligning to TRBD2. The ends lost 6 bases at V and 6 bases at J; junction bases unmatched: 5. Germline V gene sequence: CDR1 LGHDT, CDR2 YNNKEL (reference sequence). The CDR3 consists of 14 residues. CDR3 coding DNA: TGTGCCAGCAGACCTACTAGCGGGGTCAATGAGCAGTTCTTC. It translates to CASRPTSGVNEQFF.

This clonotype occurred many times. Here the CDR3 DNA reads TGTGCCAGCAGCCCCCAGCTGACTAGCGGGGGACACAATGAGCAGTTCTTC. Encoded protein: CASSPQLTSGGHNEQFF. The J gene is TRBJ2-1, the V gene TRBV7-6; 12 positions match TRBD2. The J segment lost 5 bases and the V segment lost 5 bases, leaving 10 bases of the junction unmatched. The V gene's germline CDR1 is SGHVS and CDR2 FNYEAQ. The CDR3 totals 17 residues.

This clonotype has ten or more counts. The rearrangement uses TRBV29-1 and TRBJ1-1; maybe TRBD1 (6 bases). Germline values: CDR1 SQVTM, CDR2 ANQGSEA. The CDR3 extends over 12 amino acids. V lost 4 bases, J lost 5 bases, and 11 bases lay in between. The CDR3 nucleotides read TGCAGCGTTGTGGGAACAGGGACTGAAGCTTTCTTT. Its translation is CSVVGTGTEAFF.

This clonotype was counted between two and nine times. The chain joins TRBV29-1 to TRBJ1-1, with TRBD1 identical over 10 bases. Germline assignment: CDR1 SQVTM and CDR2 ANQGSEA. The CDR3 covers 13 residues. V lost 4 bases, J lost 5 bases, and 4 bases stayed unmatched. The CDR3 spells CSVGGQGITEAFF. Written as DNA, the CDR3 is TGCAGCGTTGGGGGACAGGGGATAACTGAAGCTTTCTTT.

In its sample, this clonotype was seen many times. This chain connects TRBV6-6 to TRBJ2-2; D not resolved. The V gene's germline CDR1 is MNHNY and CDR2 SVGAGI (reference sequence). The germline V and J ends were trimmed by 11 bases and 0 bases, with 13 bases remaining between them. CDR3 size: 14 residues. Written as DNA, the CDR3 is TGTGCCGGACGACCTGGCGCGAACACCGGGGAGCTGTTTTTT. As protein: CAGRPGANTGELFF.

This clonotype was seen many times. The chain employs TRBV5-4 and TRBJ2-1; 10 nucleotides align to TRBD2. CDR1 is SGHNT and CDR2 is YYREEE in the germline V gene (reference sequence). V gave up 4 bases and J gave up 10 bases; unmatched junction bases: 14. This CDR3 has 16 amino acids. CDR3 residues: CASSPPGASGGGEQFF. DNA for the CDR3: TGTGCCAGCAGCCCGCCTGGGGCTAGCGGGGGCGGGGAGCAGTTCTTC.

For this clonotype: It may be a read error: a sequence one base away is much more abundant. The rearrangement uses TRBV7-2 and TRBJ2-3; D is unclear. The V gene's germline CDR1 is SGHTA and CDR2 FQGNSA. The CDR3 covers 14 residues. CDR3 protein: CASSSSASTDAQYF. The CDR3 bases are TGTGCCAGCAGCTCATCCGCGAGCACAGATGCGCAGTATTTT.

In its sample, this clonotype was seen many times. The V call is TRBV3-1, the J call TRBJ2-1; 8 bases map to TRBD2. This CDR3 region has 16 residues. The trim removed 0 bases at V and 7 bases at J, leaving 8 bases unmatched. CDR1 is LGHDT and CDR2 is YNNKEL in the germline V gene (reference sequence). In nucleotides, the CDR3 is TGTGCCAGCAGCCAAGATCCCAGCGGGAGTTTGAATGAGCAGTTCTTC. This translates into CASSQDPSGSLNEQFF.

At least ten counts were recorded for this clonotype. The chain joins TRBV7-9 to TRBJ2-1; D is perhaps TRBD2 (6 bases). Looked up from germline, CDR1 is SEHNR and CDR2 is FQNEAQ (reference sequence). This CDR3 has 14 residues. V dropped 0 bases and J dropped 9 bases, with 12 bases sitting between them. CDR3 DNA: TGTGCCAGCAGCTTAGCTTCAATGGGACTTGAGCAGTTCTTC. It is translated as CASSLASMGLEQFF.

This clonotype was seen many times. The CDR3: CASSGLAGEQYF. The CDR3 DNA reads as TGTGCCAGCAGTGGACTAGCGGGAGAGCAGTACTTC. The V gene is TRBV7-9, the J gene TRBJ2-7; 12 nucleotides match TRBD2. J lost 7 bases, V lost 6 bases, and 1 base had no gene match. This CDR3 has 12 amino acids. Germline CDR1 is SEHNR and CDR2 is FQNEAQ (reference sequence).

V and J are TRBV20-1 and TRBJ2-2; 7 bases match TRBD1. CDR1 and CDR2 (germline): DFQATT, SNEGSKA (reference sequence). CDR3 length: 16 residues. The J segment lost 2 bases and the V segment lost 0 bases, leaving 6 bases of the junction unmatched. CDR3 sequence (DNA): TGCAGTGCTAGAGATTTCAACAGGGGAAACACCGGGGAGCTGTTTTTT. It is translated as CSARDFNRGNTGELFF.

CDR3 bases: TGCGCCAGCAGCTGGACCGGGACAGGGGAAGGAGAGACCCAGTACTTC. As protein: CASSWTGTGEGETQYF. The chain is built from TRBV5-1 and TRBJ2-5; 10 nucleotides match TRBD1. The CDR3 is 16 amino acids. Per the germline V gene, CDR1 is SGHRS and CDR2 is YFSETQ. V lost 3 bases, J lost 4 bases, and 9 bases stayed unmatched. The whole variable domain, remainder taken from reference TRBV5-1 and TRBJ2-5, is KAGVTQTPRYLIKTRGQQVTLSCSPISGHRSVSWYQQTPGQGLQFLFEYFSETQRNKGNFPGRFSGRQFSNSRSEMNVSTLELGDSALYLCASSWTGTGEGETQYFGPGTRLLVL.

Worth noting for this clonotype: Here the CDR3 omits its conserved ending phenylalanine or tryptophan, so a read error is the likely source. The chain links TRBV7-9 to TRBJ1-1, with 7 positions matching TRBD1. V trimming: 3 bases; J trimming: 5 bases; junction bases outside the gene matches: 9. The CDR3 sequence is 15 residues long. The germline CDR1 and CDR2 sequences are SEHNR and FQNEAQ (reference sequence). CDR3 in amino acids: CASSFAKTGRTEAFL. CDR3 nucleotides: TGTGCCAGCAGCTTTGCAAAGACAGGGAGAACTGAAGCTTTCCTT.

Regarding this clonotype: Possible read error: a much larger clone is one base away. The chain combines TRBV20-1 with TRBJ2-1, with 8 nucleotides matching TRBD1. Germline CDR1 and CDR2: DFQATT and SNEGSKA (reference sequence). The CDR3 runs to 12 residues. CDR3 sequence reads: CSRQGTYNGQFF. In DNA form, the CDR3 reads TGCAGCCGACAGGGGACCTACAATGGGCAGTTCTTC.

In the case of this clonotype: A much larger clone differs by one base, so this may be a read error. The chain is built from TRBV29-1 and TRBJ2-5; 10 nucleotides match TRBD1. The CDR3 spans 13 residues. Germline V CDR1 and CDR2: SQVTM, ANQGSEA. CDR3 nucleotides: TGCAGCGTCATCGACAGGGGGCAGGAGACCCAGTGCTTC. Translating it yields CSVIDRGQETQCF.

V is TRBV20-1 and J is TRBJ2-5; D is ambiguous. Germline V CDR1 and CDR2: DFQATT, SNEGSKA (reference sequence). The CDR3 loop spans 13 amino acids. V lost 4 bases and J lost 0, with 9 bases in between. The CDR3 region is CSATLQYQETQYF. The DNA for the CDR3 is TGCAGTGCTACCCTACAGTACCAAGAGACCCAGTACTTC.

This clonotype appeared many times. The J gene is TRBJ2-7, the V gene TRBV27, with D hard to call. Trimming pared 3 bases from V and 2 bases from J, leaving 11 bases between. The CDR3 spans 14 residues. Germline V lookup: CDR1 MNHEY, CDR2 SMNVEV (reference sequence). CDR3 DNA: TGTGCCAGCAGTTTGCGACCGCAGCCCTACGAGCAGTACTTC. Its translation: CASSLRPQPYEQYF.